The 15 T cell receptor beta chains presented below share a single source sample, sequenced in a study of blood T cell repertoires in COVID-19 (dated by TCRdb to between 2020 and 2021). The library was made by the immunoSEQ multiplex PCR assay. As stored in TCRdb, this immuneACCESS dataset retains in-frame rearrangements with V and J assigned. A fraction of the clones does not appear; measured against another copy, unresolved V genes explain less than half of the discrepancy, and the remainder lacks a known reason. The sample table shows 350,000 or so clones, and roughly 90% are seen once. The ten most abundant clones make up approximately 18% of the sample. Sequencing input: PBMCs or T cells enriched from blood (not recorded which). All receptors derive from a woman in her 30s who had recovered from COVID-19.

This chain joins TRBV7-2 and TRBJ2-7, with TRBD2 identical over 16 bases. Germline V gene lookup returns CDR1 SGHTA and CDR2 FQGNSA. CDR3 length: 18 amino acids. V shed 5 bases and J 4 bases; nucleotides not matched to a gene: 11. CDR3 sequence: CASSGPGTSGRARYEQYF. For the CDR3, the DNA is TGTGCCAGCAGCGGGCCCGGGACTAGCGGGAGGGCCAGGTACGAGCAGTACTTC.

The chain combines TRBV28 with TRBJ2-1; 12 nucleotides line up with TRBD2. The V and J ends lost 5 bases and 2 bases, in that order; junction bases with no gene match: 4. The CDR3 is made up of 16 amino acids. CDR1 and CDR2 (germline): MDHEN, SYDVKM. CDR3 loop: CASSPTSGRTYNEQFF. The CDR3 nucleotides are TGTGCCAGCAGTCCGACTAGCGGGAGAACCTACAATGAGCAGTTCTTC.

This clone was observed a handful of times. The genes are TRBV5-6 and TRBJ2-7; 12 nucleotides agree with TRBD2. Trimming removed 4 bases from V and 5 bases from J; junction bases left unmatched: 10. Germline V gene sequence: CDR1 SGHDT, CDR2 YYEEEE. The CDR3 loop spans 16 amino acids. This CDR3 is CASSRQGLAGWNEQYF. The CDR3 DNA reads as TGTGCCAGCAGCCGACAAGGACTAGCGGGATGGAACGAGCAGTACTTC.

The chain carries TRBV28 and TRBJ2-7, with D maybe TRBD1 (5 bases). Trimming removed 7 bases at V and 0 bases at J, with 16 bases between. The CDR3 is made up of 15 amino acids. Germline V gives CDR1 MDHEN, CDR2 SYDVKM. For the CDR3, the DNA is TGTGCCAGCAACTCCGCCGGACAATTCTCCTACGAGCAGTACTTC. Translation: CASNSAGQFSYEQYF.

About this clone itself: An end of the junction differs from the germline gene, which may be a read error. The genes are TRBV7-9 and TRBJ2-3; 9 bases line up with TRBD1. Germline CDR1 and CDR2: SEHNR and FQNEAQ (reference sequence). CDR3 length: 12 amino acids. CDR3 in DNA: TGCGCCTGGGACAGGGCAACAGATACGCAGTATTTT. This encodes CAWDRATDTQYF. The full variable domain, its missing parts supplied by reference TRBV7-9 and TRBJ2-3, is DTGVSQNPRHKITKRGQNVTFRCDPISEHNRLYWYRQTLGQGPEFLTYFQNEAQLEKSRLLSDRFSAERPKGSFSTLEIQRTEQGDSAMYLCAWDRATDTQYFGPGTRLTVL.

V gene TRBV9 combines with J gene TRBJ2-3; possible D gene TRBD1, 6 bases. Trimming shortened V by 5 bases and J by 5 bases, and 18 bases separated the two germline ends. The germline CDR1 and CDR2 sequences are SGDLS and YYNGEE. The CDR3 loop spans 15 amino acids. CDR3 nucleotide sequence: TGTGCCAGCAGTCAACCCACAGGGAGAGGAGATACGCAGTATTTT. This codes for CASSQPTGRGDTQYF.

V and J are TRBV30 and TRBJ2-7, with 9 bases matching TRBD1. V shed 4 bases, J shed 2 bases, and the junction held 12 bases outside the gene matches. CDR3 length: 16 residues. From germline, CDR1 is GTSNPN and CDR2 SVGIG (reference sequence). The CDR3 loop reads CAWNRPPGDRAYEQYF. Written as DNA, the CDR3 is TGTGCCTGGAATCGGCCTCCTGGGGACAGGGCCTACGAGCAGTACTTC.

The J gene is TRBJ2-1, the V gene TRBV5-4; 9 nucleotides agree with TRBD2. This CDR3 is built from 17 residues. The V gene's germline CDR1 is SGHNT and CDR2 YYREEE (reference sequence). V gave up 4 bases and J gave up 9 bases; unmatched junction bases: 17. The CDR3 sequence: CASSPGVGSGRIGEQFF. The CDR3 region has the DNA TGTGCCAGCAGCCCCGGGGTAGGTAGCGGGAGAATCGGTGAGCAGTTCTTC.

This chain links TRBV18 with TRBJ1-5; 8 nucleotides agree with TRBD1. Germline values: CDR1 KGHSH, CDR2 LQKENI. With V trimmed by 3 bases and J by 6 bases, 10 bases remained unmatched. This CDR3 has 16 amino acids. As DNA, the CDR3 is TGTGCCAGCTCACCCGGGACAGGTGAGCTCGGTCAGCCCCAGCATTTT. Translated, it gives CASSPGTGELGQPQHF.

This chain uses TRBV24-1 with TRBJ2-1, with 7 bases fitting TRBD1. V shed 7 bases, J shed 6 bases, and the junction held 2 bases outside the gene matches. Germline values: CDR1 KGHDR, CDR2 SFDVKD. This CDR3 has 12 residues. CDR3 sequence (DNA): TGTGCCACCAGAGGGACAGCCAATGAGCAGTTCTTC. Its translation: CATRGTANEQFF.

This clone showed up just once. The chain uses TRBV4-3 and TRBJ2-1; 7 nucleotides line up with TRBD2. The CDR3 runs to 15 residues. Germline V gene data show CDR1 as LGHNA and CDR2 as YSLEER. V lost 1 base and J lost 5; bases outside the gene matches: 5. The CDR3 DNA sequence: TGCGCCAGCAGCCAAGGGCTAGCGGCTGACAATGAGCAGTTCTTC. Its protein product is CASSQGLAADNEQFF.

V and J are TRBV9 and TRBJ2-7, with 7 nucleotides matching TRBD2. Germline loops: CDR1 SGDLS, CDR2 YYNGEE. CDR3 size: 14 residues. J was trimmed by 0 bases and V by 4 bases; bases with no gene match: 4. The CDR3 bases are TGTGCCAGCAGCACGAGCGGGGACTCCTACGAGCAGTACTTC. As protein: CASSTSGDSYEQYF.

V and J are TRBV5-1 and TRBJ1-2; 12 bases map to TRBD1. V trimming: 4 bases; J trimming: 2 bases; junction bases outside the gene matches: 6. This CDR3 spans 16 amino acids. Germline lookup yields CDR1 SGHRS and CDR2 YFSETQ. CDR3 region: CASSLGQGAGNYGYTF. CDR3 bases: TGCGCCAGCAGCCTGGGACAGGGGGCGGGCAACTATGGCTACACCTTC.

The rearrangement uses TRBV4-3 and TRBJ2-2; 7 nucleotides align to TRBD1. V shed 6 bases, J shed 4 bases, and the junction held 5 bases outside the gene matches. The germline CDR1 and CDR2 sequences are LGHNA and YSLEER. The CDR3 runs to 14 residues. The CDR3 reads CASSQGQLTGELFF. The CDR3 region has the DNA TGCGCCAGCAGTCAGGGACAGCTCACCGGGGAGCTGTTTTTT.

About this clone: The identical CDR3 is also encoded by other nucleotide sequences in the sample. The chain combines TRBV5-1 with TRBJ2-7; no clear D gene. This CDR3 comprises 11 residues. Trimming cost V 3 bases and J 3 bases, with 4 bases left between them. Germline values: CDR1 SGHRS, CDR2 YFSETQ. CDR3 in amino acids: CASSSGYEQYF. The CDR3 nucleotides read TGCGCCAGCAGCTCAGGCTACGAGCAGTACTTC.